The present TCR beta chain was sequenced within a study of identical twins. Study-wide findings and caveats: Those out-of-frame alpha sequences shared by twins showed an excess of low generation probability.

From the 5' RACE reads, TCRdb called clonotypes with MiXCR, one entry per CDR3 protein. Of under 300,000 distinct CDR3 sequences in the sample, about 12% were seen once. This clonotype turned up a few times. Its antigen is as yet unknown. Germline lookup yields CDR1 MGHRA and CDR2 YSYEKL. This CDR3 is 15 amino acids long. V was pared by 0 bases and J by 4 bases, with 3 bases of the junction left unmatched. These data also featured in a second study, about yellow fever vaccine responses in identical twins.

This receptor was taken from a woman aged 18-30 years in good health. The chain uses TRBV4-1 and TRBJ1-3; 7 positions agree with TRBD1. The sample was memory (CD45RO+) T cells sorted from blood. This chain's CDR3 is CASSQDGTAGNTIYF. For the CDR3, the DNA is TGCGCCAGCAGCCAAGACGGGACAGCGGGAAACACCATATATTTT.